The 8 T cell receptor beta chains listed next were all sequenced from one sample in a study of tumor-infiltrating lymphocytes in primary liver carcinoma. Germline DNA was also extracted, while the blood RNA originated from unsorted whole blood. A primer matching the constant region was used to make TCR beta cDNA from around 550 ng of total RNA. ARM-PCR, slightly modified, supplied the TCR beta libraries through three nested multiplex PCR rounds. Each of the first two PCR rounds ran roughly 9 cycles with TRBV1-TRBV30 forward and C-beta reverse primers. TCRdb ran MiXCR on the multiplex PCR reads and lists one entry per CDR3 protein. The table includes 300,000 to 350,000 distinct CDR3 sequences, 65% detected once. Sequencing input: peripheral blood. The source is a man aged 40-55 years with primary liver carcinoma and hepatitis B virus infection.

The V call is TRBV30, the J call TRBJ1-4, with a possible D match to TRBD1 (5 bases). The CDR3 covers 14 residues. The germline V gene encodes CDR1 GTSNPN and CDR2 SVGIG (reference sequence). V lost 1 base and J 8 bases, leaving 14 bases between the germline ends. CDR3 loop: CAWSGESRGEKLFF. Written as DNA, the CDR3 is TGTGCCTGGAGTGGAGAGTCCCGGGGGGAAAAACTGTTTTTT. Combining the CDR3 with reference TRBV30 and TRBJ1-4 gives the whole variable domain SQTIHQWPATLVQPVGSPLSLECTVEGTSNPNLYWYRQAAGRGLQLLFYSVGIGQISSEVPQNLSASRPQDRQFILSSKKLLLSDSGFYLCAWSGESRGEKLFFGSGTQLSVL.

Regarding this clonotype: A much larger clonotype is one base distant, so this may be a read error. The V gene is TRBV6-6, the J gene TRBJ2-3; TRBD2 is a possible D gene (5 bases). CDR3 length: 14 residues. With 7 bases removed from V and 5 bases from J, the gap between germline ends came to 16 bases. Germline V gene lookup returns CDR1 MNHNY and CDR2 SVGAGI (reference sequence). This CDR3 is CASTYSTSGDTQYF. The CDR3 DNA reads TGTGCCAGCACCTACAGCACTAGTGGAGATACGCAGTATTTT.

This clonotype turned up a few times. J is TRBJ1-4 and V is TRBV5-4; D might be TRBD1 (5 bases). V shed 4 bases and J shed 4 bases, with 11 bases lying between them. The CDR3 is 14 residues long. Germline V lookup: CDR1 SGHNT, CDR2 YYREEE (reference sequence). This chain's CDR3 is CASSPGGGNEKLFF. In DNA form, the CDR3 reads TGTGCCAGCAGCCCCGGTGGGGGTAATGAAAAACTGTTTTTT.

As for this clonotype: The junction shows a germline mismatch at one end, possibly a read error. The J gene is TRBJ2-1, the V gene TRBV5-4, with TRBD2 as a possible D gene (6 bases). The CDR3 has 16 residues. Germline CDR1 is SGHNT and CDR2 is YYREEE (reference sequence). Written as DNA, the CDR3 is TGTGCCAGCAGTCCGGATTCGGAGGACTACTACAGTGAGCAGTTCTTC. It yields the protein CASSPDSEDYYSEQFF.

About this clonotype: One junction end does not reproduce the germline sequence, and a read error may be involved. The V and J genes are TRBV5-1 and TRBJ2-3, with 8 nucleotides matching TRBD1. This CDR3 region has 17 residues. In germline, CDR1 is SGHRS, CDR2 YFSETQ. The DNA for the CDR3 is TGCGCCTGCAGCCTCGGACAGGGTCTCCCGAACACAGATACGCAGTATTTT. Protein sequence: CACSLGQGLPNTDTQYF.

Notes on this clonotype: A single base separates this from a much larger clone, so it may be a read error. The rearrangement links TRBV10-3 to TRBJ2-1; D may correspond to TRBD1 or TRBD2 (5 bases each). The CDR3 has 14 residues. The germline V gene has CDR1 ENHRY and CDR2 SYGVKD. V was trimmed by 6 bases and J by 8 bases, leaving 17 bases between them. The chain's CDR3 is CAISEVGRDDEQFF. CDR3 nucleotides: TGTGCCATCAGCGAAGTCGGCAGGGACGATGAGCAGTTCTTC.

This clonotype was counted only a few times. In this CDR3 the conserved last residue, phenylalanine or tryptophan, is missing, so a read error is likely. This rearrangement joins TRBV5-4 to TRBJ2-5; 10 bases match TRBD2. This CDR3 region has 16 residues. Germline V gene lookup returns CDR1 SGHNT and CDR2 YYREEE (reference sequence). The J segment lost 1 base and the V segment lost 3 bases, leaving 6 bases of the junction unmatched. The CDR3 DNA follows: TGTGCCAGCAGCTCCACATTAGCGGGAGGCCAAGAGACCCAGTACTCC. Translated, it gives CASSSTLAGGQETQYS.

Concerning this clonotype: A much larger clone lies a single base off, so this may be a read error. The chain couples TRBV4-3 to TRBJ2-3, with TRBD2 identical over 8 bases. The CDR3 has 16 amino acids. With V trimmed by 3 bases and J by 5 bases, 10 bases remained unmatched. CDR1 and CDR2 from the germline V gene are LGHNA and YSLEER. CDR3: CASSQEVAGSIDTQYF. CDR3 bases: TGCGCCAGCAGCCAGGAGGTAGCGGGATCGATAGATACGCAGTATTTT.